The next 15 T cell receptor beta chains were all read from a single sample in a study of memory CD4+ T cells and cytomegalovirus serostatus. Here immunoSEQ multiplex PCR was the method, and the copy in TCRdb shows in-frame clones only, minus some. The repertoire holds about 80,000 clones, with approximately 80% as singletons. The sort gate was single viable CD3+CD4+CD8-CD45RO+ cells for memory CD4+ T cells. The specimen sequenced was memory CD4+ T cells from blood. The source of these receptors is an adult in good health and CMV-seronegative.

This clone has just one count. The rearrangement uses TRBV18 and TRBJ2-2; tentative D call: TRBD2 (6 bases). The CDR3 has 16 amino acids. V lost 3 bases and J 0 bases, leaving 11 bases between the germline ends. Germline CDR1 and CDR2: KGHSH and LQKENI. The CDR3: CASSPRWGANTGELFF. The CDR3 DNA follows: TGTGCCAGCTCACCGCGGTGGGGGGCGAACACCGGGGAGCTGTTTTTT.

CDR3 coding DNA: TGTGCCAGCATCCCTTTAACTGGACAGGGCTATGGCTACACCTTC. It translates to CASIPLTGQGYGYTF. The chain joins TRBV7-8 to TRBJ1-2; TRBD1 matches 8 bases. This CDR3 comprises 15 residues. Trimming cost V 7 bases and J 4 bases; bases outside gene matches: 11. The germline V gene has CDR1 SGHVS and CDR2 FQNEAQ.

This clone occurred once. The chain carries TRBV5-6 and TRBJ1-6; D may be TRBD1 (6 bases). V shed 1 base and J shed 8 bases, with 13 bases lying between them. CDR1 is SGHDT, CDR2 YYEEEE, per germline. CDR3 length equals 15 residues. The CDR3 coding sequence is TGTGCCAGCAGCTTGCAACAGGGTAGCGATTCACCCCTCCACTTT. Translation: CASSLQQGSDSPLHF.

This clone has just one count. The V call is TRBV7-3, the J call TRBJ2-3; 9 bases match TRBD2. V trimming: 5 bases; J trimming: 6 bases; junction bases outside the gene matches: 6. This CDR3 region has 14 residues. Per germline, CDR1 SGHTA and CDR2 FQGTGA. For the CDR3, the DNA is TGTGCCAGCAGCAGCGGGGGGTTAAAGGATACGCAGTATTTT. As protein: CASSSGGLKDTQYF.

The CDR3 sequence is CASSRGREDSGELFF. In nucleotides, the CDR3 is TGTGCCAGCAGCCGTGGCAGGGAGGACAGCGGGGAGCTGTTTTTT. The V call is TRBV11-2, the J call TRBJ2-2; D is perhaps TRBD1 or TRBD2 (6 bases each). CDR3 length equals 15 residues. Germline V gene data show CDR1 as SGHAT and CDR2 as FQNNGV. V dropped 5 bases and J dropped 7 bases, with 17 bases sitting between them. The entire variable domain, with the rest obtained from reference TRBV11-2 and TRBJ2-2, is as follows: EAGVAQSPRYKIIEKRQSVAFWCNPISGHATLYWYQQILGQGPKLLIQFQNNGVVDDSQLPKDRFSAERLKGVDSTLKIQPAKLEDSAVYLCASSRGREDSGELFFGEGSRLTVL.

J is TRBJ1-2 and V is TRBV19; TRBD1 matches 8 bases. This CDR3 spans 12 amino acids. The ends lost 6 bases at V and 9 bases at J; junction bases unmatched: 6. Germline V lookup: CDR1 LNHDA, CDR2 SQIVND (reference sequence). The CDR3 nucleotides are TGTGCCAGTAGCCAAAGACAGGGGAGCTACACCTTC. It encodes CASSQRQGSYTF. Full variable domain (outside the CDR3, taken from reference TRBV19 and TRBJ1-2): DGGITQSPKYLFRKEGQNVTLSCEQNLNHDAMYWYRQDPGQGLRLIYYSQIVNDFQKGDIAEGYSVSREKKESFPLTVTSAQKNPTAFYLCASSQRQGSYTFGSGTRLTVV.

This chain uses TRBV5-4 with TRBJ2-1; unclear D gene. Trimming removed 5 bases from V and 0 bases from J, with 12 bases in between. The CDR3 covers 15 residues. Germline V gene data show CDR1 as SGHNT and CDR2 as YYREEE (reference sequence). The CDR3 is CASRRTSSSYNEQFF. Here the CDR3 DNA reads TGTGCCAGCAGGCGAACTTCGAGCTCCTACAATGAGCAGTTCTTC.

Only one count was recorded for this clone. The genes are TRBV5-6 and TRBJ2-7; weak D call: TRBD1 (5 bases). The germline V gene encodes CDR1 SGHDT and CDR2 YYEEEE. The CDR3 runs 16 residues. V was clipped by 1 base and J by 3 bases, with 17 bases between them. For the CDR3, the DNA is TGTGCCAGCAGCTTGCCCAGTTTCAGGGCCAGCTACGAGCAGTACTTC. Its translation: CASSLPSFRASYEQYF. Based on the CDR3 plus reference TRBV5-6 and TRBJ2-7, the full variable domain is DAGVTQSPTHLIKTRGQQVTLRCSPKSGHDTVSWYQQALGQGPQFIFQYYEEEERQRGNFPDRFSGHQFPNYSSELNVNALLLGDSALYLCASSLPSFRASYEQYFGPGTRLTVT.

The gene calls are TRBV19 and TRBJ1-2; D is uncertain. CDR1 LNHDA and CDR2 SQIVND come from the germline V gene (reference sequence). CDR3 length: 12 residues. V was shortened by 7 bases and J by 4 bases, with 10 bases between the two germline ends. This CDR3 is CASNKGSYGYTF. In nucleotides, the CDR3 is TGTGCCAGTAACAAGGGATCCTATGGCTACACCTTC.

This sequence joins TRBV6-6 and TRBJ2-7, with D possibly being TRBD1 or TRBD2 (5 bases each). Germline CDR1 and CDR2: MNHNY and SVGAGI (reference sequence). This CDR3 contains 16 residues. V lost 7 bases and J 2 bases, leaving 21 bases between the germline ends. The chain's CDR3 is CASTAESGTIAYEQYF. The CDR3 DNA follows: TGTGCCAGCACCGCCGAATCCGGGACGATAGCCTACGAGCAGTACTTC.

The chain recombines TRBV9 with TRBJ1-4; the D is unclear. Germline CDR1 SGDLS, CDR2 YYNGEE. This CDR3 contains 15 residues. The germline V and J ends were trimmed by 1 base and 6 bases, with 13 bases remaining between them. The CDR3 nucleotides are TGTGCCAGCAGCGTAAGAGGGTCAGCAGATGAAAAACTGTTTTTT. Translation: CASSVRGSADEKLFF.

As concerns this clone: At one end the junction does not follow the germline gene, possibly because of a read error. The rearrangement uses TRBV4-2 and TRBJ1-5; 8 positions agree with TRBD1. The CDR3 spans 17 residues. Per germline, CDR1 LGHNA and CDR2 YNFKEQ. CDR3 in amino acids: CASSQGQGAMFVQPQHF. The CDR3 DNA reads as TGTGCCAGCAGTCAAGGGCAGGGGGCCATGTTCGTCCAGCCCCAGCATTTT.

In regard to this clone: Other DNA sequences in this sample translate to the same CDR3. The chain uses TRBV5-1 and TRBJ2-5; 12 bases agree with TRBD1. The CDR3 extends over 16 amino acids. Trimming took 4 bases from V and 0 from J; bases not matched to a gene: 4. Germline V CDR1 and CDR2: SGHRS, YFSETQ. CDR3 sequence reads: CASSGGTGGYQETQYF. CDR3 nucleotides: TGCGCCAGCAGCGGAGGGACAGGGGGCTACCAAGAGACCCAGTACTTC. Combining the CDR3 with reference TRBV5-1 and TRBJ2-5 gives the whole variable domain KAGVTQTPRYLIKTRGQQVTLSCSPISGHRSVSWYQQTPGQGLQFLFEYFSETQRNKGNFPGRFSGRQFSNSRSEMNVSTLELGDSALYLCASSGGTGGYQETQYFGPGTRLLVL.

This clone is medium-sized (0.01 to 0.1%) in the sample. This chain uses TRBV7-9 with TRBJ2-7; possible D gene TRBD2, 5 bases. This CDR3 comprises 13 residues. V was clipped by 2 bases and J by 6 bases, with 11 bases between them. Looked up from germline, CDR1 is SEHNR and CDR2 is FQNEAQ (reference sequence). The CDR3 DNA reads TGTGCCAGCAGCTTACTCGGCGGGCCCGAGCAGTACTTC. Protein product: CASSLLGGPEQYF.

This chain joins TRBV4-3 and TRBJ1-4; the match to TRBD1 covers 7 bases. Germline loops: CDR1 LGHNA, CDR2 YSLEER. This CDR3 contains 15 residues. Trimming at V came to 0 bases and at J to 5 bases, leaving 3 bases not matched to a gene. The CDR3 sequence is CASSQDWDSNEKLFF. CDR3 nucleotide sequence: TGCGCCAGCAGCCAAGATTGGGACAGCAATGAAAAACTGTTTTTT.